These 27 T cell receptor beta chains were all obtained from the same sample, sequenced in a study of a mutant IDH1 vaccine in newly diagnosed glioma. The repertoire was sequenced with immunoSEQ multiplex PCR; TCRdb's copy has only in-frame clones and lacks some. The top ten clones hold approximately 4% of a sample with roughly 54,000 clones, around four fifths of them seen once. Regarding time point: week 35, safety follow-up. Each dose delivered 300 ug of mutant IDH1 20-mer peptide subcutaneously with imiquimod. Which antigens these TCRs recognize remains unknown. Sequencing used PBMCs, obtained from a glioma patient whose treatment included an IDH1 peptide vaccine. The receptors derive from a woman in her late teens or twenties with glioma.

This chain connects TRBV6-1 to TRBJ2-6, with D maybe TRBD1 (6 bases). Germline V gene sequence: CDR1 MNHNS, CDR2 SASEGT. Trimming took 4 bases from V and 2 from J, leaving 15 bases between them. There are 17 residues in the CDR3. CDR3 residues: CASSAFGGGPGANVLTF. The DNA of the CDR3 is TGTGCCAGCAGTGCCTTTGGGGGCGGACCTGGGGCCAACGTCCTGACTTTC.

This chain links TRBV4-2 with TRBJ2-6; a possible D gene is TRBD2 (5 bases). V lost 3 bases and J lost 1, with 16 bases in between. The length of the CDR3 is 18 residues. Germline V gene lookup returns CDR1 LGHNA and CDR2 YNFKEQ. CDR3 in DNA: TGTGCCAGCAGCCATCCCCTGGCTAGCTCGTCTGGGGCCAACGTCCTGACTTTC. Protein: CASSHPLASSSGANVLTF.

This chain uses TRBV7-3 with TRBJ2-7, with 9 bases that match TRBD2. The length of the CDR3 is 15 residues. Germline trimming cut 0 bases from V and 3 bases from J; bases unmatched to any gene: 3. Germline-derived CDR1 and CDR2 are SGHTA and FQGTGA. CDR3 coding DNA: TGTGCCAGCAGCTTAACAGCGGGGGGCCTCTACGAGCAGTACTTC. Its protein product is CASSLTAGGLYEQYF.

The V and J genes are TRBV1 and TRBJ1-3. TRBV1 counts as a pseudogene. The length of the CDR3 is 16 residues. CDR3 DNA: TGCACCAGCAGGGCGGGGCGAGGATCGGCGGGAAACACCATATATTTT. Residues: CTSRAGRGSAGNTIYF.

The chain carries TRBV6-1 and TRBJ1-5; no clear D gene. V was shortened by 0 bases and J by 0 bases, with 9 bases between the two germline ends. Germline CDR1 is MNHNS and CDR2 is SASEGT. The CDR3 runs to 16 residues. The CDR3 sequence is CASSEAGPFSNQPQHF. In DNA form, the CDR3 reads TGTGCCAGCAGTGAAGCAGGTCCCTTTAGCAATCAGCCCCAGCATTTT.

CDR3 sequence (DNA): TGTGCCAGTTCCAGAGGGAATCAGCCCCAGCATTTT. Protein sequence: CASSRGNQPQHF. V is TRBV6-1 and J is TRBJ1-5; D gene uncertain. Trimming left V 9 bases short and J 4 bases short, with 10 bases between. There are 12 residues in the CDR3. Germline V gene data show CDR1 as MNHNS and CDR2 as SASEGT.

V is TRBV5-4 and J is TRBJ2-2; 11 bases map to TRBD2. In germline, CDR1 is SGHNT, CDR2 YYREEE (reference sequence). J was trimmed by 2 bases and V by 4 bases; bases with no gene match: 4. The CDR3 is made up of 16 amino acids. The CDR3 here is CASSPSGRLNTGELFF. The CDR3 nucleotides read TGTGCCAGCAGCCCTAGCGGGAGGCTTAACACCGGGGAGCTGTTTTTT. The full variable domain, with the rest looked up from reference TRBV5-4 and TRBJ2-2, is ETGVTQSPTHLIKTRGQQVTLRCSSQSGHNTVSWYQQALGQGPQFIFQYYREEENGRGNFPPRFSGLQFPNYSSELNVNALELDDSALYLCASSPSGRLNTGELFFGEGSRLTVL.

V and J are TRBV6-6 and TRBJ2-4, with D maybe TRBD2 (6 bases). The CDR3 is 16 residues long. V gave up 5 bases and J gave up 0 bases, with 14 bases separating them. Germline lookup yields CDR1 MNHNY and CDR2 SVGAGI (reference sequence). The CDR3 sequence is CASSVDRGIAKNIQYF. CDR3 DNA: TGTGCCAGCAGTGTGGATCGGGGGATAGCCAAAAACATTCAGTACTTC.

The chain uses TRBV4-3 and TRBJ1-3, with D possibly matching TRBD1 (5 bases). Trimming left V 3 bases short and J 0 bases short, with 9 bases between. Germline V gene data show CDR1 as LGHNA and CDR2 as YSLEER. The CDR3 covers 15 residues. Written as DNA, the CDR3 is TGCGCCAGCAGCCAGGGGCTGAGCTCTGGAAACACCATATATTTT. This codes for CASSQGLSSGNTIYF.

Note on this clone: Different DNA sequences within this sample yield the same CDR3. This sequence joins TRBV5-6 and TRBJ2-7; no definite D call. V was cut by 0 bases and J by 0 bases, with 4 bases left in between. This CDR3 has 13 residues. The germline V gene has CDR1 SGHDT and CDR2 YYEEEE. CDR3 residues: CASSLAASYEQYF. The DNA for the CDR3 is TGTGCCAGCAGCTTGGCGGCCTCCTACGAGCAGTACTTC.

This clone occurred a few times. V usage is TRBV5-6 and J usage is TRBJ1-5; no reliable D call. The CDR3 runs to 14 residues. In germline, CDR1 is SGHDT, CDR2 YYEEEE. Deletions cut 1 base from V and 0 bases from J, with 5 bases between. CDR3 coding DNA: TGTGCCAGCAGCTTGTCAGGTAGCAATCAGCCCCAGCATTTT. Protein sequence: CASSLSGSNQPQHF.

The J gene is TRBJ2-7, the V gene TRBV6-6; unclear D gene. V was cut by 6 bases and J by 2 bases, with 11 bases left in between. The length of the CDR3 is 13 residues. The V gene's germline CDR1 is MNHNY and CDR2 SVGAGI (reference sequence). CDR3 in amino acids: CASRDGMPYEQYF. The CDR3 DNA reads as TGTGCCAGCAGGGACGGTATGCCCTACGAGCAGTACTTC.

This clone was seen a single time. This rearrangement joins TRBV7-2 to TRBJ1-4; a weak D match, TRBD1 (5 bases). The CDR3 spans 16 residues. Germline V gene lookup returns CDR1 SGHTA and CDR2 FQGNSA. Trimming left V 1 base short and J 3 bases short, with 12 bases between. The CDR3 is CASSLGRPGPNEKLFF. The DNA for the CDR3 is TGTGCCAGCAGCTTAGGCCGGCCGGGGCCTAATGAAAAACTGTTTTTT.

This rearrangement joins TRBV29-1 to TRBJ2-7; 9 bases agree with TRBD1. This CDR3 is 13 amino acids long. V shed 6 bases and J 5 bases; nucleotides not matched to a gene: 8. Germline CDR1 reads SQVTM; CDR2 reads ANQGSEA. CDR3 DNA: TGCAGCGTCTTACAGGGGGCGCGTCACGAGCAGTACTTC. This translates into CSVLQGARHEQYF.

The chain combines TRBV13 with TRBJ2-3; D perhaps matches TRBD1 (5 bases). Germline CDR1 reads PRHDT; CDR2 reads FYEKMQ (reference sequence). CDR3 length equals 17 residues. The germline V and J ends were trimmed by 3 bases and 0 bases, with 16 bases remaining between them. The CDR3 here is CASSLASGASSTDTQYF. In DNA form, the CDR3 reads TGTGCCAGCAGCTTGGCCTCTGGGGCATCTAGCACAGATACGCAGTATTTT.

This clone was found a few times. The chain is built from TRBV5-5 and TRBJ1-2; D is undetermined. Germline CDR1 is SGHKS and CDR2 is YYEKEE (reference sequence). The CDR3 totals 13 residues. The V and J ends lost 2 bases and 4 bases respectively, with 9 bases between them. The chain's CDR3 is CASSFDDLYGYTF. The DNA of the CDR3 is TGTGCCAGCAGCTTCGACGATCTCTATGGCTACACCTTC. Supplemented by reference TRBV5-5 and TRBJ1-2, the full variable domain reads DAGVTQSPTHLIKTRGQQVTLRCSPISGHKSVSWYQQVLGQGPQFIFQYYEKEERGRGNFPDRFSARQFPNYSSELNVNALLLGDSALYLCASSFDDLYGYTFGSGTRLTVV.

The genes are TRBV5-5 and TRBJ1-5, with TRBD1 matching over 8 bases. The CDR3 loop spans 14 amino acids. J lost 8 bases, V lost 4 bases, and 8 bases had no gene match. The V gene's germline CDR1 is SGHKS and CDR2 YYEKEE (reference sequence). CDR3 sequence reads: CASSVRGLREPQHF. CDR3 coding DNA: TGTGCCAGCAGCGTCAGGGGGCTCCGCGAGCCCCAGCATTTT.

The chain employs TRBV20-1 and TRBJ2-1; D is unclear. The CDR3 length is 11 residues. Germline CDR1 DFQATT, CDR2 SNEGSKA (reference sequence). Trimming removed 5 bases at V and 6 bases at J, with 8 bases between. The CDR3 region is CSAHLGNEQFF. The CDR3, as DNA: TGCAGTGCTCACCTAGGCAATGAGCAGTTCTTC.

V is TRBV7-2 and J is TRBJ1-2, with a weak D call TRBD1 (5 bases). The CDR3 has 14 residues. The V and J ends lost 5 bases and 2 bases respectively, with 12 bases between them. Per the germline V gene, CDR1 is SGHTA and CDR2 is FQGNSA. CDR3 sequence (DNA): TGTGCCAGCAGCCAAGGGACGGCCAACTATGGCTACACCTTC. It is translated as CASSQGTANYGYTF.

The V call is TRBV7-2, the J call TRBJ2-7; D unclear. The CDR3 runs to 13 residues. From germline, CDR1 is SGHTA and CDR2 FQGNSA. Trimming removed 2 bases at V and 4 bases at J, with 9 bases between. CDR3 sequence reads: CASSLNSLYEQYF. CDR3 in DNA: TGTGCCAGCAGCTTAAACTCCTTGTACGAGCAGTACTTC.

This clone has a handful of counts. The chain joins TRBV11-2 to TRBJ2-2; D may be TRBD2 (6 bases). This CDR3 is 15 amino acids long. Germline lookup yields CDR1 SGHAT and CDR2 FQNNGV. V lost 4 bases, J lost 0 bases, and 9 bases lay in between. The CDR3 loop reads CASSSRLANTGELFF. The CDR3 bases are TGTGCCAGCAGCTCAAGACTAGCGAACACCGGGGAGCTGTTTTTT.

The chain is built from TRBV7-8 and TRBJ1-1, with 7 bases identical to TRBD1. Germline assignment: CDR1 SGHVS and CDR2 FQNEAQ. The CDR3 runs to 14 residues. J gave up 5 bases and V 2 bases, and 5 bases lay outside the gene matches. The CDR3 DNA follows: TGTGCCAGCAGCTTATGGCCAGGGGGGACTGAAGCTTTCTTT. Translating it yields CASSLWPGGTEAFF.

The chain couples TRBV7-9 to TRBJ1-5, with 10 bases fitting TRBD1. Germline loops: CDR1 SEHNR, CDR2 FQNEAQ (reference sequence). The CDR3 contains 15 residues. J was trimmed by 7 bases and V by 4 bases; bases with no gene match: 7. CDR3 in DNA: TGTGCCAGCAGCTCGTCCGGGACAGGGGTACAGCCCCAGCATTTT. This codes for CASSSSGTGVQPQHF.

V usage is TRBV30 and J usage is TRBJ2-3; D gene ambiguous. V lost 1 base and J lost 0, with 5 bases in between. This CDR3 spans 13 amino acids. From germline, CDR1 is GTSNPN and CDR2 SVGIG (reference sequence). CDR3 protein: CAWSAYSTDTQYF. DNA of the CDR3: TGTGCCTGGAGTGCCTACAGCACAGATACGCAGTATTTT.

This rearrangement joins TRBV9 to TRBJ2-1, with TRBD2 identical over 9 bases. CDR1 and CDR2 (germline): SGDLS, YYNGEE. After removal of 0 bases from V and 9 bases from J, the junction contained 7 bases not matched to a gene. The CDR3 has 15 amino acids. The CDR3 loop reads CASSVGGLASGEQFF. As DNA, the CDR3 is TGTGCCAGCAGCGTAGGTGGACTAGCGTCCGGTGAGCAGTTCTTC.

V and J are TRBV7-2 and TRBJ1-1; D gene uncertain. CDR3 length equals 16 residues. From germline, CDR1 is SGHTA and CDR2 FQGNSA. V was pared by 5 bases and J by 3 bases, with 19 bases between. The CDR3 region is CASSLEAGRPHTEAFF. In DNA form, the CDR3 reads TGTGCCAGCAGCCTGGAAGCTGGACGGCCCCACACTGAAGCTTTCTTT.

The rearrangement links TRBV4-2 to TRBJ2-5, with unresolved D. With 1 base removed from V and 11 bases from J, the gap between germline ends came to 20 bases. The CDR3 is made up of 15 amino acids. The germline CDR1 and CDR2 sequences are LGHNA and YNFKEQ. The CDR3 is CASSQASFDRPEQYF. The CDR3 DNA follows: TGTGCCAGCAGCCAAGCTTCGTTTGATAGGCCGGAGCAGTACTTC.